The source of this T cell receptor beta chain is a study of T cells in localized non-small cell lung cancer. Germline CDR1 reads SGHRS; CDR2 reads YFSETQ. There are 15 residues in the CDR3. V dropped 4 bases and J dropped 7; count of bases not matched to a gene: 11. With regard to this clone: The target antigen is unknown.

Study-wide points: Exceeding tumor, uninvolved adjacent lung had the highest T cell clonality.

Profiled with immunoSEQ multiplex PCR; TCRdb holds only in-frame clones, not every one. The repertoire has over a thousand clones, 20% to 25% of them found once; the top ten carry about an eighth. This chain joins TRBV5-1 and TRBJ2-1; 7 positions match TRBD2. The sequence was obtained from a woman aged 40-69 years with stage I lung adenocarcinoma. The input for sequencing was normal lung tissue next to the tumor, taken before any cancer treatment. The CDR3 sequence: CASSLGGTTLNEQFF. In DNA, the CDR3 is TGCGCCAGCAGCCTGGGGGGGACTACCCTTAATGAGCAGTTCTTC.